Following are 8 T cell receptor beta chains from one sample sequenced in a study of cytomegalovirus exposure and HLA in healthy donors. PCR employed 60 Vbeta and 13 Jbeta primers. Profiling relied on immunoSEQ multiplex PCR, and the TCRdb table lists in-frame clones only, not all of them. Here the sample table reports 100,000 to 150,000 clones. The specimen was PBMCs. These receptors originate from a man aged 35-49 years in good health and CMV-seronegative.

The chain uses TRBV12-5 and TRBJ2-7, with D maybe TRBD1 (6 bases). Germline V lookup: CDR1 LGHNT, CDR2 FRNRAP. Trimming removed 5 bases at V and 5 bases at J, with 16 bases between. The CDR3 loop spans 14 amino acids. The CDR3 region is CASGQQGFSNEQYF. For the CDR3, the DNA is TGTGCTAGTGGTCAACAGGGTTTCTCGAACGAGCAGTACTTC.

V gene TRBV29-1 combines with J gene TRBJ2-1, with a tentative D call TRBD2 (6 bases). This CDR3 region has 11 residues. The V gene lost 6 bases and the J gene lost 9 bases, with 12 bases spanning the gap. CDR1 and CDR2 (germline): SQVTM, ANQGSEA. The CDR3 here is CSVVTRGEQFF. The CDR3 nucleotides are TGCAGCGTGGTGACTAGAGGTGAGCAGTTCTTC.

The chain combines TRBV20-1 with TRBJ2-5, with D possibly matching TRBD1 (6 bases). The J call may be in error: the DNA end matches TRBJ2-7 better. Germline lookup yields CDR1 DFQATT and CDR2 SNEGSKA (reference sequence). The CDR3 runs to 11 residues. In DNA, the CDR3 is TGCAGTGTTGAGGGGGACCACGAGCAGTACTTC. This sequence encodes CSVEGDHEQYF.

The CDR3 DNA is TGCGCCAGCAGCCCAACAGGGCCGGGGCAGCCCCAGCATTTT. Its translation is CASSPTGPGQPQHF. The chain has TRBV5-1 and TRBJ1-5; D may be TRBD1 (6 bases). This CDR3 contains 14 residues. From germline, CDR1 is SGHRS and CDR2 YFSETQ. The V gene lost 4 bases and the J gene lost 7 bases, with 15 bases spanning the gap.

CDR3 DNA sequence: TGTGCCAGCAGTAGTAAGCGGGCCTACTTC. It codes for CASSSKRAYF. This chain connects TRBV28 to TRBJ2-5, with D possibly TRBD2 on 6 matching bases. CDR1 and CDR2 from the germline V gene are MDHEN and SYDVKM. Trimming removed 5 bases from V and 14 bases from J, with 12 bases in between. The CDR3 is made up of 10 amino acids. Variable domain in full (rest from reference TRBV28 and TRBJ2-5): DVKVTQSSRYLVKRTGEKVFLECVQDMDHENMFWYRQDPGLGLRLIYFSYDVKMKEKGDIPEGYSVSREKKERFSLILESASTNQTSMYLCASSSKRAYFGPGTRLLVL.

The chain couples TRBV5-8 to TRBJ2-3, with TRBD2 identical over 12 bases. The germline gives CDR1 SGHTS, CDR2 YDEGEE. After removal of 4 bases from V and 2 bases from J, the junction contained 5 bases not matched to a gene. The CDR3 extends over 16 amino acids. The chain's CDR3 is CASSVGLAGPTDTQYF. The CDR3 coding sequence is TGTGCCAGCAGCGTCGGACTAGCGGGGCCCACAGATACGCAGTATTTT.

The chain links TRBV11-3 to TRBJ1-2; possibly TRBD1 for D (6 bases). The CDR3 sequence is 15 residues long. Germline CDR1 and CDR2: SGHNT and YENEEA. V was trimmed by 4 bases and J by 4 bases, leaving 16 bases between them. The CDR3 spells CASSSTLGQFYGYTF. DNA for the CDR3: TGTGCCAGCAGCTCCACGCTAGGACAGTTCTATGGCTACACCTTC.

The rearrangement links TRBV7-2 to TRBJ2-7; 10 bases are a match to TRBD2. The CDR3 covers 14 residues. The germline V gene encodes CDR1 SGHTA and CDR2 FQGNSA. Trimming cost V 4 bases and J 5 bases; bases outside gene matches: 5. CDR3 nucleotides: TGTGCCAGCAGCTGGGGACTAGCGAGCCACGAGCAGTACTTC. Translation gives CASSWGLASHEQYF.